The source of this T cell receptor (beta chain) is a study of neurological immune-mediated disorders. 5'RACE employing 10-nucleotide random UMIs yielded the cDNA. One entry per CDR3 protein, called by TCRdb with MiXCR from the 5' RACE reads. This table holds under 90,000 distinct CDR3 sequences, 10% to 13% found once. CDR3 length equals 11 residues. Germline V lookup: CDR1 SQVTM, CDR2 ANQGSEA. The V end lost 3 bases, the J end lost 9 bases, and 10 bases lay between the germline ends. This clonotype was seen at least ten times. Its antigen remains unidentified. Notes on the study in general: The expanded clones of different subjects shared no CDR3 amino acid sequences (suggesting private repertoires in all groups).

The gene calls are TRBV29-1 and TRBJ2-3, with a weak D call TRBD2 (5 bases). This TCR came from a man in his forties in good health. What was sequenced was PBMCs. Here the CDR3 DNA reads TGCAGCGTTGAGGGCGGACTCACGCAGTATTTT. Translating it yields CSVEGGLTQYF.